The entry below gives a single TCR beta chain sequence along with its context. The data derive from a study of control samples from healthy donors and cancer patients. Trimming took off 5 bases at V and 3 bases at J, with 20 bases between the two ends. This CDR3 has 17 amino acids. CDR1 and CDR2 from the germline V gene are SNHLY and FYNNEI. Profiled with immunoSEQ multiplex PCR; TCRdb holds only in-frame clones, not every one. The sample lists over 150,000 clones; roughly 92% were seen once. The clonotype comes from a man aged 30 to 45 in good health. The gene calls are TRBV2 and TRBJ1-5; unclear D gene. Sequenced sample: blood. CDR3 amino acids: CASSRLHYRAFNQPQHF. Written as DNA, the CDR3 is TGTGCCAGCAGTCGACTTCATTACCGGGCCTTCAATCAGCCCCAGCATTTT. The whole variable domain, remainder taken from reference TRBV2 and TRBJ1-5, is EPEVTQTPSHQVTQMGQEVILRCVPISNHLYFYWYRQILGQKVEFLVSFYNNEISEKSEIFDDQFSVERPDGSNFTLKIRSTKLEDSAMYFCASSRLHYRAFNQPQHFGDGTRLSIL.